This T cell receptor (beta chain) came from a study of shared clonotypes between healthy human individuals. V trimming: 6 bases; J trimming: 6 bases; junction bases outside the gene matches: 4. Per germline, CDR1 SGHAT and CDR2 FQNNGV. The CDR3 covers 13 residues. Measured with immunoSEQ multiplex PCR; TCRdb has only the in-frame clones, and not every one. Altogether fewer than 2.5 million clones are present, approximately 93% being singletons, with the ten largest covering approximately 0.36%. Material for sequencing was naive CD4+ T cells from PBMCs. The sample's subset: CD45RA+ positively selected. The rearrangement joins TRBV11-2 to TRBJ2-3; 9 positions match TRBD1. This TCR was sampled from a man between 18 and 35 years old in good health. Some clones in this sample may be carry-over from other donors' samples. CDR3 bases: TGTGCCAGCAGGGGACAGGGCTGGGATACGCAGTATTTT. Protein: CASRGQGWDTQYF.